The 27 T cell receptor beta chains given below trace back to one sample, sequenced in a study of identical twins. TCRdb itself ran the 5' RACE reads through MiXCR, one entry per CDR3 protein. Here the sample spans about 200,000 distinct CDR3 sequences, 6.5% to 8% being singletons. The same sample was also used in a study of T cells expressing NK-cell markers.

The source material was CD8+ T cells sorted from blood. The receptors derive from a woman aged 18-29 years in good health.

CDR3 sequence reads: CASSVARHPGNTIYF. The CDR3 bases are TGTGCCAGCAGCGTAGCCCGACATCCTGGAAACACCATATATTTT. The chain carries TRBV9 and TRBJ1-3; D ambiguous. V lost 0 bases to trimming and J lost 2 bases, with 9 bases between them. The CDR3 is made up of 15 amino acids. Germline V gene lookup returns CDR1 SGDLS and CDR2 YYNGEE.

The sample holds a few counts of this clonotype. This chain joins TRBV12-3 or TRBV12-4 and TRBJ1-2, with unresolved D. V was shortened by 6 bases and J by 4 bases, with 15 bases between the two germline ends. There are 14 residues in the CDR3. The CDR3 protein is CASSATTVTYGYTF. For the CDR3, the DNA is TGTGCCAGCAGCGCTACGACGGTGACCTATGGCTACACCTTC.

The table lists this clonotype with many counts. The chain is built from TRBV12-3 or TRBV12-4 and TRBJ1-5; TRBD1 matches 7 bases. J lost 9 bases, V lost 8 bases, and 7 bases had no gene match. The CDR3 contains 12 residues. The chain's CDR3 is CASRDSVRPQHF. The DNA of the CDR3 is TGTGCCAGCCGGGACAGCGTACGGCCCCAGCATTTT.

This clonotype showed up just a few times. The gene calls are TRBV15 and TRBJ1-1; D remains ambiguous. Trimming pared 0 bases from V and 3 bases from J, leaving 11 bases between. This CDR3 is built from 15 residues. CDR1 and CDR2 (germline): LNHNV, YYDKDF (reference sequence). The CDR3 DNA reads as TGTGCCACCAGCAGAGAACTCGGGTCGGACACTGAAGCTTTCTTT. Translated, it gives CATSRELGSDTEAFF.

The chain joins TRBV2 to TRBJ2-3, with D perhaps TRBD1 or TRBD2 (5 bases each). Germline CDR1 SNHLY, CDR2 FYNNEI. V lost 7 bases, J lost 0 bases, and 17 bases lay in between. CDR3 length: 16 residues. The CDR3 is CASTGPGAASTDTQYF. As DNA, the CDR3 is TGTGCCAGCACCGGCCCCGGGGCAGCTAGCACAGATACGCAGTATTTT.

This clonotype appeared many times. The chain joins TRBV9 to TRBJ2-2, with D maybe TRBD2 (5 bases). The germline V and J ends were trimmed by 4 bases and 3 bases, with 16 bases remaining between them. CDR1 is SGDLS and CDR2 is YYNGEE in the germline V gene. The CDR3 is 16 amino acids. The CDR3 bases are TGTGCCAGCAGCTCCGCACTAGGCCTGGACACCGGGGAGCTGTTTTTT. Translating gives CASSSALGLDTGELFF. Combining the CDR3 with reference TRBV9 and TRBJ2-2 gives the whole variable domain DSGVTQTPKHLITATGQRVTLRCSPRSGDLSVYWYQQSLDQGLQFLIQYYNGEERAKGNILERFSAQQFPDLHSELNLSSLELGDSALYFCASSSALGLDTGELFFGEGSRLTVL.

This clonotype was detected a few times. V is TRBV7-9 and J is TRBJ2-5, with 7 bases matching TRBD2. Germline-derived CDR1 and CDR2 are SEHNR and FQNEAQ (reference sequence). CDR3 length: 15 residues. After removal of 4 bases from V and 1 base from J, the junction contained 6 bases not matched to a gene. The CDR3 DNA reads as TGTGCCAGCAGCTCCAAGCGGGGCCTCCAAGAGACCCAGTACTTC. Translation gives CASSSKRGLQETQYF.

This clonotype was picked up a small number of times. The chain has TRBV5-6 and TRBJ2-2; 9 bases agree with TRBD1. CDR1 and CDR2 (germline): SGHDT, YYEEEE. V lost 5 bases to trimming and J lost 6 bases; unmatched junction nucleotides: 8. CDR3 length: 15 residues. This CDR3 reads CASRGGTGISGELFF. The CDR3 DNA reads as TGTGCCAGCAGAGGAGGGACAGGGATTTCCGGGGAGCTGTTTTTT.

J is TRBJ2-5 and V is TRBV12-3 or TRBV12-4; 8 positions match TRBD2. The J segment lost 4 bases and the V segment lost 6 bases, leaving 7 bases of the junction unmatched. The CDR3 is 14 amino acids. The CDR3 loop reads CASSPGGALETQYF. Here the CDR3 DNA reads TGTGCCAGCAGCCCCGGGGGGGCCCTAGAGACCCAGTACTTC.

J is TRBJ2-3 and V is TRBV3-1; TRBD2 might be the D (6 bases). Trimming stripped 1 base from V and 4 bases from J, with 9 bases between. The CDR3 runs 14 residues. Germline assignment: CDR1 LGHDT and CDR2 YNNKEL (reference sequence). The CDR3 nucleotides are TGTGCCAGCAGCCAAGCACTAGCTCCAGATACGCAGTATTTT. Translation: CASSQALAPDTQYF.

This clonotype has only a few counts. The DNA of the CDR3 is TGTGCCAGCAGGGCTAGCGGGGGCCAGGGGGAGACCCAGTACTTC. Protein sequence: CASRASGGQGETQYF. This chain links TRBV6-1 with TRBJ2-5; TRBD2 matches at 10 bases. There are 15 residues in the CDR3. CDR1 and CDR2 from the germline V gene are MNHNS and SASEGT. V shed 6 bases and J 5 bases; nucleotides not matched to a gene: 9.

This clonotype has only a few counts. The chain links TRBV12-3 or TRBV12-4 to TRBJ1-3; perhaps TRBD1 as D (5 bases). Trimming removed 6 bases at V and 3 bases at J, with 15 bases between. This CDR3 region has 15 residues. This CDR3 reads CASRSNRGGGNTIYF. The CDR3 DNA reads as TGTGCCAGCAGATCTAACCGGGGCGGTGGAAACACCATATATTTT.

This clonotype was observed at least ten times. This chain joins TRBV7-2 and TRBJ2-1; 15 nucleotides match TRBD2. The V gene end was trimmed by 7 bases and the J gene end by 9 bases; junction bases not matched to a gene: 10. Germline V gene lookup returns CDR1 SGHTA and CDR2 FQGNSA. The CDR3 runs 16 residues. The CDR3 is CASIINGLAGGGEQFF. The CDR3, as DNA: TGTGCCAGCATCATAAACGGACTAGCGGGAGGGGGTGAGCAGTTCTTC. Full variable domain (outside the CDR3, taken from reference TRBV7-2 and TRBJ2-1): GAGVSQSPSNKVTEKGKDVELRCDPISGHTALYWYRQSLGQGLEFLIYFQGNSAPDKSGLPSDRFSAERTGGSVSTLTIQRTQQEDSAVYLCASIINGLAGGGEQFFGPGTRLTVL.

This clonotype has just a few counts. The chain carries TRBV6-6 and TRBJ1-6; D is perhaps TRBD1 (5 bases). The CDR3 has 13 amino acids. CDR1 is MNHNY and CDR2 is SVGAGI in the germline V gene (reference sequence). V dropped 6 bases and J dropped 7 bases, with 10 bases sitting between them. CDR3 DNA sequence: TGTGCCAGCAGACAGGCAGCAAATTCACCCCTCCACTTT. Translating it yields CASRQAANSPLHF.

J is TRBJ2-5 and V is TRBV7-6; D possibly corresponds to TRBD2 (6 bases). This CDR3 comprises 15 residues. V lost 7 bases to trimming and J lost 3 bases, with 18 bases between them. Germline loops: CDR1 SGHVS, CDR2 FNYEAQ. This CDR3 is CASTLAPGVKETQYF. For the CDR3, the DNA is TGTGCCAGCACCCTAGCCCCGGGAGTAAAAGAGACCCAGTACTTC.

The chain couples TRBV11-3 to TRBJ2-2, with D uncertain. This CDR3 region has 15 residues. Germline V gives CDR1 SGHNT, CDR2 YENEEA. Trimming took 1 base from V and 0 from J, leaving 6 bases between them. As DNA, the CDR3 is TGTGCCAGCAGCTTAGCAGTAACGAACACCGGGGAGCTGTTTTTT. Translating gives CASSLAVTNTGELFF.

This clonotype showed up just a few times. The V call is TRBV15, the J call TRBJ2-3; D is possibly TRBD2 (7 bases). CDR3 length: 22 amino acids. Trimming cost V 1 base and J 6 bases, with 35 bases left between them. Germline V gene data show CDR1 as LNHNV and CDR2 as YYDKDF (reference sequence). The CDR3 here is CATSRGYRIMAGARDSGDTQYF. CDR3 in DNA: TGTGCCACCAGCAGAGGGTACCGGATTATGGCGGGGGCCCGCGACTCGGGGGATACGCAGTATTTT.

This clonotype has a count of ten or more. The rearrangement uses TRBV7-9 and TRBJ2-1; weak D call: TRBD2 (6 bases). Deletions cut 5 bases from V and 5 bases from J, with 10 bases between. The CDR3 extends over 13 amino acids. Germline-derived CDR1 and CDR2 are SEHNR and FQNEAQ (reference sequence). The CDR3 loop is CASSGGTHNEQFF. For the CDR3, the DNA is TGTGCCAGCAGCGGGGGGACTCACAATGAGCAGTTCTTC. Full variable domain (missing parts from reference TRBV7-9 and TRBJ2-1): DTGVSQNPRHKITKRGQNVTFRCDPISEHNRLYWYRQTLGQGPEFLTYFQNEAQLEKSRLLSDRFSAERPKGSFSTLEIQRTEQGDSAMYLCASSGGTHNEQFFGPGTRLTVL.

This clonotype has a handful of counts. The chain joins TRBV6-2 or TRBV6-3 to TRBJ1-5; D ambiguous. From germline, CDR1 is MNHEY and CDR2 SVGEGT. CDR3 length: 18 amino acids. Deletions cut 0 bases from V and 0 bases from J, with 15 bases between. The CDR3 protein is CASSYSFGKAASNQPQHF. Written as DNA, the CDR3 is TGTGCCAGCAGTTACTCGTTTGGCAAGGCAGCTAGCAATCAGCCCCAGCATTTT.

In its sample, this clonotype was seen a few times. This CDR3 reads CASLGTGGHYNEQFF. The CDR3 DNA reads TGTGCCAGTCTCGGGACAGGGGGCCACTACAATGAGCAGTTCTTC. The V and J genes are TRBV2 and TRBJ2-1; 12 nucleotides align to TRBD1. Trimming took 9 bases from V and 3 from J; bases not matched to a gene: 6. There are 15 residues in the CDR3. Germline assignment: CDR1 SNHLY and CDR2 FYNNEI.

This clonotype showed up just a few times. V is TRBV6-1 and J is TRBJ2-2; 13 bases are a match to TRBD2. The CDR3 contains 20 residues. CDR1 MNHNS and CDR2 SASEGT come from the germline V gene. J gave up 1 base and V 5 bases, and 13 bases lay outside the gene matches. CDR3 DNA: TGTGCCAGCAGTAAGGGACTAGCGGGAAACATCGTCGGGAACACCGGGGAGCTGTTTTTT. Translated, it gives CASSKGLAGNIVGNTGELFF.

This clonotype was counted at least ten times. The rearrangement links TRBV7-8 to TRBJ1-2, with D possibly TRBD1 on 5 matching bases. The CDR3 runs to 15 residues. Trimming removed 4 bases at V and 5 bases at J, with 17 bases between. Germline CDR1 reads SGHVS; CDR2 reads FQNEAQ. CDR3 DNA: TGTGCCAGCAGCTCCGGGACCCTGTTTTTTTATGGCTACACCTTC. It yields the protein CASSSGTLFFYGYTF.

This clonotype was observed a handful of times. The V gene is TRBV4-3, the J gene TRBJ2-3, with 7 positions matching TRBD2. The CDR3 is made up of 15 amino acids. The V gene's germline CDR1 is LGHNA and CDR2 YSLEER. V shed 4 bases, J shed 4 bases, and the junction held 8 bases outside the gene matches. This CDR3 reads CASSLYGLVPDTQYF. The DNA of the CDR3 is TGCGCCAGCAGCCTTTACGGACTAGTACCAGATACGCAGTATTTT.

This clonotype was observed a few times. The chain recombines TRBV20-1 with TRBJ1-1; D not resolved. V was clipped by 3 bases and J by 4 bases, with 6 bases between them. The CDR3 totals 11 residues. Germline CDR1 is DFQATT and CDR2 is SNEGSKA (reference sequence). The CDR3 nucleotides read TGCAGTGCTAGTCTTCCCACTGAAGCTTTCTTT. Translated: CSASLPTEAFF.

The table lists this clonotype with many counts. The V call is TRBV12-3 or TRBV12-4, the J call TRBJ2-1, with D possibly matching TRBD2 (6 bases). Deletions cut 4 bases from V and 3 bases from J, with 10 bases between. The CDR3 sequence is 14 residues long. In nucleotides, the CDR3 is TGTGCCAGCAGTTCAACCGGGGGCTACAATGAGCAGTTCTTC. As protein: CASSSTGGYNEQFF.

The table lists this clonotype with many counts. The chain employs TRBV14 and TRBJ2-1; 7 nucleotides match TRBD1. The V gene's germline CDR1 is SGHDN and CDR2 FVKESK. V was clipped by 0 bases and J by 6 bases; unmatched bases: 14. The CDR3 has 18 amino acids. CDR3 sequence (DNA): TGTGCCAGCAGCCAAGAAACACAGGGGCCTCTCCTTGCCAATGAGCAGTTCTTC. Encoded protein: CASSQETQGPLLANEQFF.

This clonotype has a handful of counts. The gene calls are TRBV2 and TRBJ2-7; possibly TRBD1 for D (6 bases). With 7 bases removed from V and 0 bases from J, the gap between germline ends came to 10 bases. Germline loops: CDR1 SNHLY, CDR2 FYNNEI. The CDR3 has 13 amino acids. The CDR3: CASKDSSSYEQYF. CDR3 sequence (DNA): TGTGCCAGCAAGGACAGCAGCTCCTACGAGCAGTACTTC.